This T cell receptor beta chain was found in a study of blood T cell repertoires in COVID-19. In the study overall: T cells, B-cell-depleted T cells, or PBMCs supplied cDNA or gDNA.

This clone was counted a single time. Under the authors' procedure: Reference gene primers were amplified, and this amplification served to estimate nucleated cell counts. The data were produced by immunoSEQ multiplex PCR, yet TCRdb's version contains in-frame clones alone and is incomplete. D and trimming were read from the DNA, whereas the V and J calls and clone size are those reported in that table. The sample lists 250,000 to 350,000 clones, about 89% occurring once. Germline V lookup: CDR1 KGHSH, CDR2 LQKENI. V was clipped by 3 bases and J by 1 base; unmatched bases: 4. The CDR3 is made up of 17 amino acids.

The sample comprised peripheral blood. The chain employs TRBV18 and TRBJ2-1; TRBD2 matches 12 bases. The sequence was collected from a man under 40 with acute or convalescent COVID-19. In DNA form, the CDR3 reads TGTGCCAGCTCACCCCTAGGACTAGCGGGATCCTACAATGAGCAGTTCTTC. It yields the protein CASSPLGLAGSYNEQFF.